This TCR beta chain is drawn from a study of tumor-infiltrating lymphocytes in localized non-small cell lung cancer. Trimming shortened V by 4 bases and J by 3 bases, and 9 bases separated the two germline ends. The CDR3 is 12 residues long. The germline V gene has CDR1 SQVTM and CDR2 ANQGSEA. Comments on this clone: Its antigen is not known.

Sequenced by immunoSEQ multiplex PCR; TCRdb stores in-frame clones only, minus some. The sample includes about 14,000 clones, approximately 62% of them seen just once. Study outcomes and limitations: No T-cell fraction difference was seen between IM1 and IM2 tumors.

The receptor's source is a human donor with non-small cell lung cancer. Sequencing was performed on uninvolved lung tissue not adjacent to the tumor. The rearrangement uses TRBV29-1 and TRBJ2-5; tentative D call: TRBD1 (5 bases). The CDR3 sequence is CSVGDSEETQYF. CDR3 sequence (DNA): TGCAGCGTTGGAGACAGCGAAGAGACCCAGTACTTC. The variable domain in full, completed from reference TRBV29-1 and TRBJ2-5, reads SAVISQKPSRDICQRGTSLTIQCQVDSQVTMMFWYRQQPGQSLTLIATANQGSEATYESGFVIDKFPISRPNLTFSTLTVSNMSPEDSSIYLCSVGDSEETQYFGPGTRLLVL.